One and the same sample provided the 13 T cell receptor beta chains below, sequenced in a study of spatial heterogeneity in lung cancer. TCRdb re-derived calls from the 5' RACE reads in MiXCR, one entry per CDR3 protein. The sample records fewer than 45,000 distinct CDR3 sequences, 6.8% being singletons. Time point indicated: sample taken at primary tumor resection. Sequenced here: PBMCs, sampled at surgery. Receptors were obtained from a female donor with early-stage non-small cell lung cancer.

The chain is built from TRBV5-1 and TRBJ1-5; D remains ambiguous. Germline V lookup: CDR1 SGHRS, CDR2 YFSETQ. Between the trimmed V and J ends, which lost 0 bases and 7 bases, there was a span of 5 bases. There are 12 residues in the CDR3. The CDR3 DNA reads as TGCGCCAGCAGCTTGGAGGGCCAGCCCCAGCATTTT. It is translated as CASSLEGQPQHF. Looking up the rest from reference TRBV5-1 and TRBJ1-5 gives the full variable domain: KAGVTQTPRYLIKTRGQQVTLSCSPISGHRSVSWYQQTPGQGLQFLFEYFSETQRNKGNFPGRFSGRQFSNSRSEMNVSTLELGDSALYLCASSLEGQPQHFGDGTRLSIL.

This clonotype has a handful of counts. The V call is TRBV3-1, the J call TRBJ1-5; D remains ambiguous. The V and J ends lost 3 bases and 5 bases respectively, with 5 bases between them. Germline V CDR1 and CDR2: LGHDT, YNNKEL (reference sequence). CDR3 length: 12 amino acids. The CDR3 DNA reads TGTGCCAGCAGCCAGGGTCATCAGCCCCAGCATTTT. Its protein is CASSQGHQPQHF.

This clonotype appeared a few times. V usage is TRBV6-1 and J usage is TRBJ2-3; TRBD1 matches 7 bases. V trimming: 6 bases; J trimming: 0 bases; junction bases outside the gene matches: 6. Looked up from germline, CDR1 is MNHNS and CDR2 is SASEGT. This CDR3 has 15 residues. The CDR3 DNA reads as TGTGCCAGCAGCAGAGGGACAGTTAGCACAGATACGCAGTATTTT. As protein: CASSRGTVSTDTQYF.

Many counts were recorded for this clonotype. The chain joins TRBV3-1 to TRBJ2-7; a weak D match, TRBD1 (5 bases). The CDR3 sequence is 17 residues long. Deletions cut 0 bases from V and 2 bases from J, with 17 bases between. Germline loops: CDR1 LGHDT, CDR2 YNNKEL (reference sequence). The CDR3 DNA follows: TGTGCCAGCAGCCAAGATAGGGGTCTGGCAGGGACCTACGAGCAGTACTTC. Protein product: CASSQDRGLAGTYEQYF.

The chain links TRBV5-1 to TRBJ1-6, with a possible D match to TRBD1 (5 bases). The germline V gene has CDR1 SGHRS and CDR2 YFSETQ. The V and J ends lost 0 bases and 6 bases respectively, with 10 bases between them. The CDR3 loop spans 15 amino acids. The CDR3 here is CASSLGRGLNSPLHF. The CDR3 DNA follows: TGCGCCAGCAGCTTGGGTCGGGGCCTTAATTCACCCCTCCACTTT.

This clonotype was seen repeatedly, ten times or more. The V call is TRBV3-1, the J call TRBJ1-1; perhaps TRBD1 as D (6 bases). The CDR3 length is 12 residues. Between the trimmed V and J ends, which lost 10 bases and 5 bases, there was a span of 14 bases. Germline-derived CDR1 and CDR2 are LGHDT and YNNKEL (reference sequence). The CDR3 DNA is TGTGCCACTACGGACAGACGAACTGAAGCTTTCTTT. This sequence encodes CATTDRRTEAFF.

This clonotype was seen a few times. The chain links TRBV3-1 to TRBJ1-1; D is perhaps TRBD1 (6 bases). V lost 4 bases and J 1 base, leaving 16 bases between the germline ends. CDR1 LGHDT and CDR2 YNNKEL come from the germline V gene (reference sequence). The CDR3 length is 16 residues. Here the CDR3 reads CASSPAGRGTNTEAFF. The CDR3 coding sequence is TGTGCCAGCAGCCCGGCGGGCAGGGGAACGAACACTGAAGCTTTCTTT.

This clonotype was observed many times. The chain employs TRBV10-2 and TRBJ1-1; D gene uncertain. The germline gives CDR1 WSHSY, CDR2 SAAADI. V was trimmed by 7 bases and J by 5 bases, leaving 11 bases between them. The CDR3 spans 12 residues. The DNA for the CDR3 is TGCGCCAGCACCTCACAAAGGACTGAAGCTTTCTTT. The encoded protein is CASTSQRTEAFF.

The sample holds a few counts of this clonotype. CDR3 sequence reads: CSPDTRGSGGYTF. The CDR3 bases are TGCAGCCCCGACACCCGCGGTTCCGGTGGCTACACCTTC. The rearrangement joins TRBV20-1 to TRBJ1-2, with no clear D. Germline V gene lookup returns CDR1 DFQATT and CDR2 SNEGSKA (reference sequence). CDR3 length: 13 residues.

There are a few counts of this clonotype. The gene calls are TRBV20-1 and TRBJ1-2, with unresolved D. The V end was cut by 3 bases, the J end by 4 bases, with 12 bases between. Germline loops: CDR1 DFQATT, CDR2 SNEGSKA (reference sequence). This CDR3 comprises 13 residues. CDR3: CSARTGEGYGYTF. CDR3 nucleotides: TGCAGTGCTAGGACCGGGGAGGGCTATGGCTACACCTTC.

V gene TRBV7-9 combines with J gene TRBJ2-4; D is undetermined. Trimming took 1 base from V and 1 from J, leaving 11 bases between them. Germline V CDR1 and CDR2: SEHNR, FQNEAQ (reference sequence). The CDR3 is 16 residues long. CDR3 amino acids: CASSLERGTAKNIQYF. The CDR3 coding sequence is TGTGCCAGCAGCTTAGAACGAGGTACTGCCAAAAACATTCAGTACTTC.

This rearrangement joins TRBV21-1 to TRBJ2-7. TRBV21-1 is a recognized pseudogene. This CDR3 contains 11 residues. The CDR3 DNA reads as TGTGCCAGCAGCGGCCACTACGAGCAGTACTTC. It encodes CASSGHYEQYF.

This clonotype occurred many times. The CDR3 DNA reads as TGTGCCAGCAGCCGACTGGCGGGAGAGCCCGGGGAGCTGTTTTTT. It yields the protein CASSRLAGEPGELFF. The chain has TRBV5-4 and TRBJ2-2, with 7 nucleotides matching TRBD2. Trimming removed 4 bases from V and 6 bases from J; junction bases left unmatched: 9. CDR3 length: 15 residues. Germline CDR1 is SGHNT and CDR2 is YYREEE (reference sequence).